This T cell receptor (beta chain) emerged from a study of radiotherapy plus CTLA-4 blockade in lung cancer. This clone was observed a few times. Clones were sequenced by immunoSEQ multiplex PCR, and TCRdb holds only the in-frame ones, with some missing. Here the sample spans about 45,000 clones, about 63% being singletons. This CDR3 has 13 residues. The germline CDR1 and CDR2 sequences are SGHRS and YFSETQ. V was cut by 0 bases and J by 8 bases, with 6 bases left in between. Material: peripheral blood, obtained from a patient treated with radiotherapy plus ipilimumab. The chain combines TRBV5-1 with TRBJ1-6; tentatively, D is TRBD1 (6 bases). The TCR comes from a human donor with non-small cell lung cancer who had a partial response to radiotherapy plus ipilimumab. The CDR3 protein is CASSLEGDSPLHF. CDR3 DNA sequence: TGCGCCAGCAGCTTGGAGGGGGATTCACCCCTCCACTTT. Variable domain in full (rest from reference TRBV5-1 and TRBJ1-6): KAGVTQTPRYLIKTRGQQVTLSCSPISGHRSVSWYQQTPGQGLQFLFEYFSETQRNKGNFPGRFSGRQFSNSRSEMNVSTLELGDSALYLCASSLEGDSPLHFGNGTRLTVT.